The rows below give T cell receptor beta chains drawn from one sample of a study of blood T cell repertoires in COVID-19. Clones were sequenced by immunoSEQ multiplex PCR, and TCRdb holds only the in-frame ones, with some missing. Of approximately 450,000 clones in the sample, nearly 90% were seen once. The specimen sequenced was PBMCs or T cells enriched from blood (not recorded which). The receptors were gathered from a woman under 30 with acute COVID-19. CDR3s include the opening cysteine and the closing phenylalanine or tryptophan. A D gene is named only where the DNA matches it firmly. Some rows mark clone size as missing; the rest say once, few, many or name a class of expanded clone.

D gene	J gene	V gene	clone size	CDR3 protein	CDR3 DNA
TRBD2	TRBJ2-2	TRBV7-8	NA	CASSPLAGGLGGELFF	TGTGCCAGCAGCCCCTTAGCGGGGGGCCTTGGTGGGGAGCTGTTTTTT
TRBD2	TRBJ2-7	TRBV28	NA	CASSSGSSGRDPEQYF	TGTGCCAGCAGTTCCGGATCTAGCGGGAGGGATCCCGAGCAGTACTTC
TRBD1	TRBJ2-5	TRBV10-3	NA	CAISESTGKETQYF	TGTGCCATCAGTGAGTCGACAGGGAAAGAGACCCAGTACTTC
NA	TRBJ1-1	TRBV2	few	CASTGRGDTEAFF	TGTGCCAGCACTGGCAGGGGAGACACTGAAGCTTTCTTT
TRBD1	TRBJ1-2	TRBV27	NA	CASSYGQGPNYGYTF	TGTGCCAGCAGTTACGGACAGGGACCAAACTATGGCTACACCTTC
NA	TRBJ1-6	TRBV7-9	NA	CASTTGQSYNSPLHF	TGTGCCAGCACCACAGGACAGTCCTATAATTCACCCCTCCACTTT
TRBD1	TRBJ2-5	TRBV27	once	CASVSGTGGKETQYF	TGTGCCAGCGTATCCGGGACAGGGGGCAAAGAGACCCAGTACTTC
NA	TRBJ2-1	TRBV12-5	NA	CASGPGLHEQFF	TGTGCTAGTGGCCCAGGATTACATGAGCAGTTCTTC
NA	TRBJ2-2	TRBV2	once	CASSTNRDTGELFF	TGTGCCAGCAGTACCAACAGGGACACCGGGGAGCTGTTTTTT
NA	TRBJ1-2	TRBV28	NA	CASSPYRDTGILGYTF	TGTGCCAGCAGCCCATACCGGGACACGGGGATCTTAGGCTACACCTTC
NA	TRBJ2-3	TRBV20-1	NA	CSATPNTQYF	TGCAGTGCTACCCCAAATACGCAGTATTTT
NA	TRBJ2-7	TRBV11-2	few	CASSLTVRGEQYF	TGTGCCAGCAGCTTAACGGTTCGCGGGGAGCAGTACTTC
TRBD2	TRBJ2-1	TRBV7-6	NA	CASSSGGAFSNEQFF	TGTGCCAGCAGCTCCGGGGGGGCCTTTTCCAATGAGCAGTTCTTC
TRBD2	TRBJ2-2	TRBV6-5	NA	CASSYLSGTGELFF	TGTGCCAGCAGTTACCTTAGCGGGACCGGGGAGCTGTTTTTT
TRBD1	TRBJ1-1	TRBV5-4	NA	CASSFGGQGLGSEAFF	TGTGCCAGCAGCTTTGGGGGACAGGGTCTTGGTAGTGAAGCTTTCTTT
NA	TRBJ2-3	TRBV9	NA	CASSVGVSGTTDTQYF	TGTGCCAGCAGCGTAGGGGTTAGCGGCACCACAGATACGCAGTATTTT
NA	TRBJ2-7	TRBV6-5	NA	CAGADSFYEQYF	TGTGCCGGGGCCGACAGTTTCTACGAGCAGTACTTC
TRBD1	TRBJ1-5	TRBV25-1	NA	CASSATGGNQPQHF	TGTGCCAGCAGTGCGACAGGGGGCAATCAGCCCCAGCATTTT
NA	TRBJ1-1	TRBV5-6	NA	CASSSGGTTEAFF	TGTGCCAGCAGTTCCGGGGGAACCACTGAAGCTTTCTTT
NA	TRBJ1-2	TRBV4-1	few	CASSQVGGGYTF	TGCGCCAGCAGCCAAGTCGGGGGTGGCTACACCTTC
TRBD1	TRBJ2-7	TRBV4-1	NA	CASSQVPGQGAWSYEQYF	TGCGCCAGCAGCCAAGTCCCGGGACAGGGGGCATGGTCCTACGAGCAGTACTTC
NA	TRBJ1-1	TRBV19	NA	CASNGGRVGNTEAFF	TGTGCCAGTAATGGGGGGAGAGTAGGGAACACTGAAGCTTTCTTT
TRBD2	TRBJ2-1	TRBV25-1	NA	CASRLAGAPYNEQFF	TGTGCCAGCAGATTAGCGGGGGCCCCATACAATGAGCAGTTCTTC
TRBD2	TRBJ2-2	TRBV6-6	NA	CASSGSSGATRRGELFF	TGTGCCAGCAGTGGATCTAGCGGGGCAACCCGTAGGGGGGAGCTGTTTTTT
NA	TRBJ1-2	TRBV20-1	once	CSAWADGYTF	TGCAGTGCTTGGGCCGATGGCTACACCTTC
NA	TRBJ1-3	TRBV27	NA	CASKGGSGNTIYF	TGTGCCAGCAAAGGAGGCTCTGGAAACACCATATATTTT
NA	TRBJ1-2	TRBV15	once	CATSKDSNYGYTF	TGTGCCACCAGTAAGGACAGTAACTATGGCTACACCTTC
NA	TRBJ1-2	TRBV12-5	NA	CASGEGVGGYTF	TGTGCTAGTGGCGAGGGGGTGGGTGGCTACACCTTC
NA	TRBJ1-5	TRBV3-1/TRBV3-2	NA	CASSPGFRNQPQHF	TGTGCCAGCAGCCCGGGGTTTCGCAATCAGCCCCAGCATTTT
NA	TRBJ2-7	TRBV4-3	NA	CASSQFRSYEQYF	TGCGCCAGCAGCCAATTTCGCTCCTACGAGCAGTACTTC
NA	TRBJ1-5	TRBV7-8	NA	CASSGQLNSNQPQHF	TGTGCCAGCAGCGGACAGCTAAATAGCAATCAGCCCCAGCATTTT
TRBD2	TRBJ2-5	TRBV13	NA	CASSSSSGVIQETQYF	TGTGCCAGCAGCTCATCTAGCGGGGTGATCCAAGAGACCCAGTACTTC
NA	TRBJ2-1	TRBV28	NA	CASRRLDSPNEQFF	TGTGCCAGCAGACGCCTGGACAGCCCCAATGAGCAGTTCTTC
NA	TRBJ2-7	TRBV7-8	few	CASSLSQVEQYF	TGTGCCAGCAGCTTAAGTCAGGTGGAGCAGTACTTC
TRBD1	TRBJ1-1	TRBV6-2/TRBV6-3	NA	CASSGQGVGTEAFF	TGTGCCAGCAGTGGACAGGGGGTCGGCACTGAAGCTTTCTTT
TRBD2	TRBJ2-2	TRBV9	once	CASSVGTSGGSGELFF	TGTGCCAGCAGCGTGGGGACTAGCGGGGGATCCGGGGAGCTGTTTTTT
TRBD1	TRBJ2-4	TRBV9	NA	CASSGQGLDKNIQYF	TGTGCCAGCAGCGGACAGGGGTTGGACAAAAACATTCAGTACTTC
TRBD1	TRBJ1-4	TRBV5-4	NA	CASSFSLTGQGEKLFF	TGTGCCAGCAGCTTCAGTCTAACCGGACAGGGCGAAAAACTGTTTTTT
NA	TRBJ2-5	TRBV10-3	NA	CAISGTKETQYF	TGTGCCATCAGTGGCACAAAAGAGACCCAGTACTTC